These T cell receptor beta chains were read from a single sample in a study of shared clonotypes between healthy human individuals. Assay used: immunoSEQ multiplex PCR; TCRdb lists only in-frame clones, some missing. The sample consists of under 2.5 million clones, roughly 90% of them appearing once. Sequences were obtained from naive CD4+ T cells from PBMCs. Receptors were obtained from a man aged 18 to 29 in good health. Some clones in this sample may be carry-over from other donors' samples. Each CDR3 is given with its conserved first and last residue. A D gene is named only where the DNA matches it firmly. Clone size is stated in some rows and not others, as once, few, many or a class when expanded.

size	V	J	D	CDR3	DNA
few	TRBV2	TRBJ1-4	.	CASKTPGSNEKLFF	TGTGCCAGCAAGACGCCGGGATCCAATGAAAAACTGTTTTTT
.	TRBV4-3	TRBJ2-7	.	CASSLMGPRSSYEQYF	TGCGCCAGCAGCCTGATGGGGCCAAGATCCTCCTACGAGCAGTACTTC
.	TRBV6-5	TRBJ2-1	.	CASSRRDVSYNEQFF	TGTGCCAGCAGCCGACGCGATGTCTCCTACAATGAGCAGTTCTTC
.	TRBV29-1	TRBJ1-2	TRBD1	CSGWTGGEYGYTF	TGCAGCGGATGGACAGGGGGCGAATATGGCTACACCTTC
.	TRBV28	TRBJ2-3	TRBD2	CASSLSKGTSAERGTQYF	TGTGCCAGCAGTTTATCTAAGGGGACTAGCGCCGAACGGGGGACGCAGTATTTT
.	TRBV7-9	TRBJ2-3	.	CASSPAVSTDTQYF	TGTGCCAGCAGCCCCGCAGTTAGCACAGATACGCAGTATTTT
.	TRBV19	TRBJ1-5	TRBD1	CASSIAGTGSNQPQHF	TGTGCCAGTAGTATTGCAGGGACAGGAAGCAATCAGCCCCAGCATTTT
once	TRBV6-1	TRBJ2-1	TRBD2	CASSNLPLAYNEQFF	TGTGCCAGCAGCAATCTACCACTAGCGTACAATGAGCAGTTCTTC
.	TRBV29-1	TRBJ1-3	.	CSVDRSGNTIYF	TGCAGCGTTGATCGGTCTGGAAACACCATATATTTT
.	TRBV28	TRBJ2-7	.	CASSTPGGLPYEQYF	TGTGCCAGCAGTACCCCGGGTGGCTTACCCTACGAGCAGTACTTC
.	TRBV29-1	TRBJ2-7	.	CSVDGGTEKYEQYF	TGCAGCGTTGATGGGGGGACAGAAAAATACGAGCAGTACTTC
.	TRBV5-1	TRBJ2-3	TRBD2	CASSPILAGVTDTQYF	TGCGCCAGCAGCCCGATACTAGCGGGAGTCACAGATACGCAGTATTTT
once	TRBV5-8	TRBJ1-5	TRBD1	CASNNGQGGAYSNQPQHF	TGTGCCAGCAACAACGGCCAGGGGGGCGCCTATAGCAATCAGCCCCAGCATTTT
few	TRBV29-1	TRBJ1-1	TRBD1	CSVSGQYEAFF	TGCAGCGTTTCGGGACAGTATGAAGCTTTCTTT
.	TRBV18	TRBJ2-2	.	CASSPQGLNTGELFF	TGTGCCAGCTCACCACAGGGGTTGAACACCGGGGAGCTGTTTTTT
.	TRBV7-2	TRBJ2-3	.	CASSRELEDTQYF	TGTGCCAGCAGCAGAGAGCTCGAAGATACGCAGTATTTT
.	TRBV7-2	TRBJ2-5	.	CASSLVARETQYF	TGTGCCAGCAGCTTAGTGGCGAGAGAGACCCAGTACTTC
.	TRBV19	TRBJ2-7	TRBD2	CASRIVAGPYEQYF	TGTGCCAGTAGGATCGTAGCGGGCCCCTACGAGCAGTACTTC
once	TRBV28	TRBJ2-3	TRBD1	CASSLPGQGYSSTDTQYF	TGTGCCAGCAGTCTCCCGGGACAGGGATACTCTAGCACAGATACGCAGTATTTT
.	TRBV19	TRBJ1-1	.	CASSIALTKSNTEAFF	TGTGCCAGTAGTATAGCCTTGACTAAATCGAACACTGAAGCTTTCTTT
.	TRBV6-6	TRBJ2-7	.	CASSYRDTSYEQYF	TGTGCCAGCAGTTACCGGGACACTTCCTACGAGCAGTACTTC
.	TRBV30	TRBJ2-2	TRBD2	CAWRPGGLTGELFF	TGTGCCTGGAGGCCGGGGGGATTGACCGGGGAGCTGTTTTTT
.	TRBV5-1	TRBJ2-5	TRBD2	CASSLGLAVETQYF	TGCGCCAGCAGCTTGGGACTAGCGGTAGAGACCCAGTACTTC
.	TRBV5-1	TRBJ2-5	.	CASSYSGEQETQYF	TGCGCCAGCAGTTATTCAGGGGAACAAGAGACCCAGTACTTC
.	TRBV29-1	TRBJ2-2	.	CSVPRGENTGELFF	TGCAGCGTCCCACGTGGGGAGAATACCGGGGAGCTGTTTTTT
.	TRBV5-4	TRBJ1-5	.	CASSVQGRPQHF	TGTGCCAGCAGCGTACAGGGTAGGCCCCAGCATTTT
.	TRBV10-2	TRBJ2-7	.	CASSDTSAGKHEQYF	TGCGCCAGCAGTGACACGTCGGCGGGAAAACACGAGCAGTACTTC
once	TRBV18	TRBJ2-5	TRBD2	CASSPQLAGVDQETQYF	TGTGCCAGCTCACCACAGCTGGCGGGAGTGGACCAAGAGACCCAGTACTTC
.	TRBV5-4	TRBJ2-7	.	CASRQRGEAYEQYF	TGTGCCAGCCGCCAGAGGGGGGAGGCCTACGAGCAGTACTTC
once	TRBV5-5	TRBJ1-1	TRBD1	CASSYRDSKAFF	TGTGCCAGCAGCTACCGGGACAGCAAAGCTTTCTTT
few	TRBV6-5	TRBJ2-7	TRBD2	CASSKTSGSYEQYF	TGTGCCAGCAGTAAGACTAGCGGGAGCTACGAGCAGTACTTC
.	TRBV5-1	TRBJ1-4	TRBD1	CASSPGQGYGKLFF	TGCGCCAGCAGCCCGGGACAGGGTTATGGAAAACTGTTTTTT
.	TRBV5-1	TRBJ2-3	TRBD2	CASSLDGGGHADTQYF	TGCGCCAGCAGCTTGGATGGGGGAGGGCACGCAGATACGCAGTATTTT
.	TRBV7-3	TRBJ2-1	.	CASSSSGREQFF	TGTGCCAGCAGCTCGTCGGGCAGAGAGCAGTTCTTC
.	TRBV5-6	TRBJ2-4	.	CASSLSLNREVVNIQYF	TGTGCCAGCAGCTTAAGTTTGAACAGGGAGGTGGTAAACATTCAGTACTTC
.	TRBV10-1	TRBJ2-5	.	CASSESGAQETQYF	TGCGCCAGCAGTGAATCGGGGGCCCAAGAGACCCAGTACTTC
.	TRBV18	TRBJ1-1	.	CASSDQGTDNTEAFF	TGTGCCAGCTCAGACCAGGGGACCGATAACACTGAAGCTTTCTTT
.	TRBV27	TRBJ2-2	TRBD1	CASNRGHLSYTGTGELFF	TGTGCCAGCAACAGGGGCCACCTTTCCTACACGGGCACCGGGGAGCTGTTTTTT
.	TRBV18	TRBJ2-7	.	CASSPPSRAYEQYF	TGTGCCAGCTCACCACCGAGCAGGGCCTACGAGCAGTACTTC
.	TRBV4-1	TRBJ2-3	TRBD2	CASSLLGEGRDTQYF	TGCGCCAGCAGCTTGCTGGGGGAGGGCCGAGATACGCAGTATTTT
once	TRBV5-4	TRBJ1-5	TRBD1	CASSKGQGLNQPQHF	TGTGCCAGCAGCAAGGGACAGGGCCTAAATCAGCCCCAGCATTTT
.	TRBV2	TRBJ2-7	TRBD1	CASCGQGAYEQYF	TGTGCCAGCTGCGGACAGGGAGCCTACGAGCAGTACTTC
once	TRBV5-1	TRBJ2-5	.	CASSLAEGWETQYF	TGCGCCAGCAGCTTGGCCGAAGGGTGGGAGACCCAGTACTTC
.	TRBV28	TRBJ2-1	.	CASRPPGGRREQFF	TGTGCCAGCAGACCGCCTGGGGGCCGTCGAGAGCAGTTCTTC
.	TRBV28	TRBJ2-7	.	CASSPREAFYEQYF	TGTGCCAGCAGTCCCAGGGAAGCGTTCTACGAGCAGTACTTC
.	TRBV28	TRBJ2-3	TRBD2	CASSLSGRITDTQYF	TGTGCCAGCAGTTTGTCCGGGAGGATCACAGATACGCAGTATTTT
.	TRBV29-1	TRBJ1-3	.	CSVDGTSSGNTIYF	TGCAGCGTTGACGGGACCTCCTCTGGAAACACCATATATTTT
.	TRBV7-8	TRBJ2-1	TRBD1	CASSGDRDDEQFF	TGTGCCAGCAGCGGGGACAGGGACGATGAGCAGTTCTTC
.	TRBV5-4	TRBJ2-3	TRBD2	CAAAGGRASTDTQYF	TGTGCCGCCGCAGGCGGGAGGGCTAGCACAGATACGCAGTATTTT
.	TRBV28	TRBJ1-5	TRBD1	CASSLAGTGERQPQHF	TGTGCCAGCAGTTTGGCCGGGACAGGGGAACGTCAGCCCCAGCATTTT
.	TRBV2	TRBJ1-4	.	CASSLQGYGEKLFF	TGTGCCAGCAGTCTTCAGGGTTACGGTGAAAAACTGTTTTTT
few	TRBV2	TRBJ1-1	.	CATRAPRGTEAFF	TGTGCCACCAGGGCCCCTAGGGGCACTGAAGCTTTCTTT
.	TRBV27	TRBJ1-4	TRBD1	CASRIRTGAYEKLFF	TGTGCCAGCAGAATTAGGACAGGGGCTTATGAAAAACTGTTTTTT
.	TRBV15	TRBJ2-5	.	CATKQGRLETQYF	TGTGCCACCAAACAGGGAAGGTTAGAGACCCAGTACTTC
.	TRBV27	TRBJ2-7	TRBD2	CASSLSPTSAYYEQYF	TGTGCCAGCAGTTTATCGCCGACTAGCGCTTACTACGAGCAGTACTTC
once	TRBV7-9	TRBJ2-1	.	CASSLVAGLNEQFF	TGTGCCAGCAGCTTAGTCGCTGGGTTGAATGAGCAGTTCTTC
.	TRBV5-1	TRBJ2-5	.	CASSLALAALQETQYF	TGCGCCAGCAGCTTGGCCTTAGCGGCTCTCCAAGAGACCCAGTACTTC